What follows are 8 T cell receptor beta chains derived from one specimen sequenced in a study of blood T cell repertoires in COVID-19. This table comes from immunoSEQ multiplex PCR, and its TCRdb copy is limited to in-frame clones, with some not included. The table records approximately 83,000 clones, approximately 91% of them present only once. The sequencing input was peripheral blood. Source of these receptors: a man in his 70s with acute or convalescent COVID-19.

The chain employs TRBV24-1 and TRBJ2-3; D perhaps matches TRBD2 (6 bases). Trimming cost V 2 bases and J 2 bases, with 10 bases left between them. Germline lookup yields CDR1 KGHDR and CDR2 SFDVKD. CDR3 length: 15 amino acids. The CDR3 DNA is TGTGCCACCAGTGATTCCGGGAGTTACACAGATACGCAGTATTTT. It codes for CATSDSGSYTDTQYF.

CDR3 in amino acids: CASSTTRDTAEQYF. Written as DNA, the CDR3 is TGTGCCAGCAGCACGACTAGGGATACTGCCGAGCAGTACTTC. The V gene is TRBV7-9, the J gene TRBJ2-7; D is possibly TRBD2 (6 bases). CDR1 and CDR2 (germline): SEHNR, FQNEAQ (reference sequence). Trimming removed 5 bases at V and 6 bases at J, with 17 bases between. The CDR3 is 14 amino acids.

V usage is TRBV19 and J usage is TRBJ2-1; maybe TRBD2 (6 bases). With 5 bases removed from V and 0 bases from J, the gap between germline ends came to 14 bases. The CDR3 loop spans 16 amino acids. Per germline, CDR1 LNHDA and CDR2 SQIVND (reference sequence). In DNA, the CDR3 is TGTGCCAGTAGTCCGTCGACTAGTCTCTCCTACAATGAGCAGTTCTTC. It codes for CASSPSTSLSYNEQFF.

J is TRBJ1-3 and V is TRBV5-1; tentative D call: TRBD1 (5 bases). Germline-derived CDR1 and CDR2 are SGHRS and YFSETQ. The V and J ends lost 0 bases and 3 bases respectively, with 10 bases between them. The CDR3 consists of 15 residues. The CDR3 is CASSLVSGFGNTIYF. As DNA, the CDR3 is TGCGCCAGCAGCTTGGTTTCAGGGTTTGGAAACACCATATATTTT.

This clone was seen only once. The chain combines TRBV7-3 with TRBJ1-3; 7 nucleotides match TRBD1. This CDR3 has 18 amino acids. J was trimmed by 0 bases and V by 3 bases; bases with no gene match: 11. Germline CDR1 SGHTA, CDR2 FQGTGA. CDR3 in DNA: TGTGCCAGCAGCTTTATGTGGGCAGGGGGTTACTCTGGAAACACCATATATTTT. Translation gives CASSFMWAGGYSGNTIYF.

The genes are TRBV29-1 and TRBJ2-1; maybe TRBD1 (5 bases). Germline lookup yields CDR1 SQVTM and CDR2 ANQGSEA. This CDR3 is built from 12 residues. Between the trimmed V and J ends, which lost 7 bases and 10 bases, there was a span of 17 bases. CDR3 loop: CSGRVGPTEQFF. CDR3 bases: TGCAGCGGGCGCGTGGGGCCCACGGAGCAGTTCTTC.

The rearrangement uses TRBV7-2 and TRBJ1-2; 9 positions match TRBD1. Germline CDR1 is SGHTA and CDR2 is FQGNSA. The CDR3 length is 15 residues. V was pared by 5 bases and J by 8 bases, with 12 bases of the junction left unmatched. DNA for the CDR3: TGTGCCAGCAGCGTCGGGACAGGGAGTTCCGTCGGCTACACCTTC. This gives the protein CASSVGTGSSVGYTF.

The chain's CDR3 is CASSQAWRGNTIYF. The CDR3 bases are TGTGCCAGCAGCCAAGCCTGGAGAGGAAACACCATATATTTT. The chain combines TRBV14 with TRBJ1-3; the D is unclear. Germline V gene data show CDR1 as SGHDN and CDR2 as FVKESK. CDR3 length: 14 residues. Trimming shortened V by 1 base and J by 4 bases, and 8 bases separated the two germline ends.